Listed below are T cell receptor beta chains from one sample, sequenced in a study of blood T cell repertoires in COVID-19. TCRdb's copy holds only in-frame clones and misses some; the assay was immunoSEQ multiplex PCR. This sample has approximately 350,000 clones, with around 87% found just once. Sequenced: PBMCs or T cells enriched from blood (not recorded which). The source is a man aged 18 to 30 who had recovered from COVID-19. CDR3s include the opening cysteine and the closing phenylalanine or tryptophan. The D gene is left open where the match is weak. Clone size is shown for a subset of rows, as once, few, many or a class of expanded clone.

d_call j_call clone_size v_call cdr3_nt cdr3_aa
TRBD1 TRBJ1-1 . TRBV5-1 TGCGCCAGCAGCTGGGACAGGGTGAACACTGAAGCTTTCTTT CASSWDRVNTEAFF
TRBD2 TRBJ2-1 . TRBV24-1 TGTGCCACCAGTGATCCACTAGCGGGTCTGAATGAGCAGTTCTTC CATSDPLAGLNEQFF
TRBD1 TRBJ1-5 . TRBV3-1/TRBV3-2 TGTGCCAGCAGCCAAGATGCGGGACAGGGGGGCGTTCAGCCCCAGCATTTT CASSQDAGQGGVQPQHF
. TRBJ2-1 . TRBV21-1 TGTGCCAGCAGCTTATCTCGAAGGAGGAATGAGCAGTTCTTC CASSLSRRRNEQFF
TRBD1 TRBJ2-7 . TRBV19 TGTGCCAGTAGTTCAGTACAGGGGGCGCGAAACGAGCAGTACTTC CASSSVQGARNEQYF
. TRBJ1-5 . TRBV27 TGTGCCAGCAGTTTCGGGGGGGAGCAGCCCCAGCATTTT CASSFGGEQPQHF
. TRBJ2-7 . TRBV3-1/TRBV3-2 TGTGCCAGCAGCCAATTTAGATACGAGCAGTACTTC CASSQFRYEQYF
. TRBJ1-5 . TRBV29-1 TGCAGCGTTATAGGAGGTAGCAATCAGCCCCAGCATTTT CSVIGGSNQPQHF
. TRBJ2-1 . TRBV19 TGTGCCTCTCGAGCCGGGAGCACCCTGCGGGGTGAGCAGTTCTTC CASRAGSTLRGEQFF
. TRBJ2-4 . TRBV30 TGTGCCTGGGATCTAGCCAAAAACATTCAGTACTTC CAWDLAKNIQYF
. TRBJ1-1 . TRBV5-1 TGCGCCAGCAGCTTGTTTAGAGACATGAACACTGAAGCTTTCTTT CASSLFRDMNTEAFF
. TRBJ1-1 . TRBV18 TGTGCCAGCTCACCAGTGGTCGGGGACACTGAAGCTTTCTTT CASSPVVGDTEAFF
TRBD2 TRBJ2-2 . TRBV5-1 TGCGCCAGCAGCTTGGCCCCGGGGGGAACGAACACCGGGGAGCTGTTTTTT CASSLAPGGTNTGELFF
TRBD1 TRBJ1-2 . TRBV28 TGTGCCAGCAGGCTAACAGGGGGCTATGGCTACACCTTC CASRLTGGYGYTF
. TRBJ2-1 . TRBV7-3 TGTGCCAGCAGCTTAACCGGAGGCGGCAGCTCCTACAATGAGCAGTTCTTC CASSLTGGGSSYNEQFF
. TRBJ2-5 . TRBV7-9 TGTGCCAGCAGCCGGACAGTCCGGACCGGCCAAGAGACCCAGTACTTC CASSRTVRTGQETQYF
TRBD1 TRBJ1-2 . TRBV5-1 TGCGCCAGCAGCTCCGGGACAGGGGGCCCCTATGGCTACACCTTC CASSSGTGGPYGYTF
. TRBJ2-1 . TRBV7-9 TGTGCCAGCAGCTTAGTCGGTGAGCAGTTCTTC CASSLVGEQFF
. TRBJ2-1 . TRBV24-1 TGTGCCACCAGTGATACACCCAGCACTACCAATTACAATGAGCAGTTCTTC CATSDTPSTTNYNEQFF
TRBD1 TRBJ1-1 once TRBV2 TGTGCCAGCAGTGATCAGAGGGGGCTGAACACTGAAGCTTTCTTT CASSDQRGLNTEAFF
TRBD1 TRBJ1-2 . TRBV11-2 TGTGCCAGCAGCCCTGGGACAGGCGATTTCTATGGCTACACCTTC CASSPGTGDFYGYTF
TRBD1 TRBJ2-1 few TRBV24-1 TGTGCCACCAGTCCGGACAGGGGGCTAAATGAGCAGTTCTTC CATSPDRGLNEQFF
TRBD1 TRBJ1-5 . TRBV19 TGTGCCAGTAGGGCAGGGGGCGGCAATCAGCCCCAGCATTTT CASRAGGGNQPQHF
TRBD1 TRBJ2-3 . TRBV13 TGTGCCAGCAGCTTAGTCCCTGGACAGGGGGACAAAAGCACAGATACGCAGTATTTT CASSLVPGQGDKSTDTQYF
TRBD1 TRBJ1-3 . TRBV7-9 TGTGCCAGCAGCGATGGGACAGGATTCTCTGGAAACACCATATATTTT CASSDGTGFSGNTIYF
. TRBJ1-3 . TRBV4-3 TGCGCCAGCAGCCAAGAGAGCGGGCTCGGAAACACCATATATTTT CASSQESGLGNTIYF
. TRBJ2-7 . TRBV14 TGTGCCAGCAGCCAAGATGTAGCCTACGAGCAGTACTTC CASSQDVAYEQYF
. TRBJ2-7 . TRBV7-8 TGTGCCAGCAGCTTAGCGGGGGGTCTTCCCTACGAGCAGTACTTC CASSLAGGLPYEQYF
. TRBJ1-4 . TRBV6-4 TGTGCCAGCAGAAGGGAGGGAAGTTATAATGAAAAACTGTTTTTT CASRREGSYNEKLFF
. TRBJ1-4 . TRBV9 TGTGCCAGCAGCCGCCAGGGCTCCACTAATGAAAAACTGTTTTTT CASSRQGSTNEKLFF
TRBD1 TRBJ2-2 . TRBV11-3 TGTGCCAGCAGCTCAGGGACAGAGAACACCGGGGAGCTGTTTTTT CASSSGTENTGELFF
. TRBJ1-5 . TRBV28 TGTGCCAGCAGAGTTCTTAACCGGGGGGGGTGGGGCAATCAGCCCCAGCATTTT CASRVLNRGGWGNQPQHF